This T cell receptor (beta chain) was sequenced in a study of shared clonotypes between healthy human individuals. Trimming removed 0 bases at V and 4 bases at J, with 10 bases between. CDR1 and CDR2 from the germline V gene are SGDLS and YYNGEE. The CDR3 length is 14 residues. This clone was detected once. Its specificity is unknown. A much larger clone is a single base away; this may be a read error. The same CDR3 arises from other DNA sequences in this sample as well. Data came from immunoSEQ multiplex PCR; TCRdb stores just in-frame clones and leaves some out. The sample holds approximately 100,000 clones, 68% seen once. The study's findings and limits: Compared with clonotypes that all four donors shared, non-shared clonotypes had lower generation probabilities.

This chain joins TRBV9 and TRBJ2-5, with D perhaps being TRBD1 or TRBD2 (5 bases each). The sample consisted of memory CD8+ T cells sorted from blood. The subset: CD45RO+ cells pooled with CCR7-negative TemRA cells. The clonotype comes from a woman in her 30s in good health. In DNA form, the CDR3 reads TGTGCCAGCAGCGTAGGGGGGAGCGCAGAGACCCAGTACTTC. The encoded protein is CASSVGGSAETQYF. Full variable domain (rest looked up from reference TRBV9 and TRBJ2-5): DSGVTQTPKHLITATGQRVTLRCSPRSGDLSVYWYQQSLDQGLQFLIQYYNGEERAKGNILERFSAQQFPDLHSELNLSSLELGDSALYFCASSVGGSAETQYFGPGTRLLVL.